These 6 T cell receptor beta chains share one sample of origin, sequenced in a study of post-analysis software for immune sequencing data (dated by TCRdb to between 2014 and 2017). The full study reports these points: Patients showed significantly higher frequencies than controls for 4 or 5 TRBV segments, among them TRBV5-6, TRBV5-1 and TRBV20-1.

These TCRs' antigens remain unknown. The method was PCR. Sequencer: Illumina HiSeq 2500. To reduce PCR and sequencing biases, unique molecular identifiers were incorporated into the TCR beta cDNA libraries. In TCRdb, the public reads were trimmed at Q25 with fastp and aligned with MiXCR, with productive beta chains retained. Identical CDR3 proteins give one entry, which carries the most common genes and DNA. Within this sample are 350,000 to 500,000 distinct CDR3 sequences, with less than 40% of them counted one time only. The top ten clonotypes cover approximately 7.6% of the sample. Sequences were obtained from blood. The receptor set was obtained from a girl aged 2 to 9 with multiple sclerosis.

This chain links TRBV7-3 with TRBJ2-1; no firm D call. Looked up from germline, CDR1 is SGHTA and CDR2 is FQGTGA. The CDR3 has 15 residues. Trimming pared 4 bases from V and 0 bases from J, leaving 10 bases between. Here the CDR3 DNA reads TGTGCCAGCAGCTGGGAAGCGAGCTCCTACAATGAGCAGTTCTTC. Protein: CASSWEASSYNEQFF.

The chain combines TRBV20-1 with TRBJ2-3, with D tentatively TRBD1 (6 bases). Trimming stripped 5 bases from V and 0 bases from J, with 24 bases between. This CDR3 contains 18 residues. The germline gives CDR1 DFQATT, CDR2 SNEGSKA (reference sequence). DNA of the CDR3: TGCAGTGCTCCCGACCTCGGACCGACAGGTGCTAGCACAGATACGCAGTATTTT. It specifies CSAPDLGPTGASTDTQYF.

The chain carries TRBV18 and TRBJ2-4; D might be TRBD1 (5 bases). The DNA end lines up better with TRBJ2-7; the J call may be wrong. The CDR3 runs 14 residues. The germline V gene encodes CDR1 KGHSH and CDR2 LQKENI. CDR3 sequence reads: CASSPPGNDHEQYF. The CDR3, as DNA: TGTGCCAGCTCACCCCCAGGGAACGACCACGAGCAGTACTTC.

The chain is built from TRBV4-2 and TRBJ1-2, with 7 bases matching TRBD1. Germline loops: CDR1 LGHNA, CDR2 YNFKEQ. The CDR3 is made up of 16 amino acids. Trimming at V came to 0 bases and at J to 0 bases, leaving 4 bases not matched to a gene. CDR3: CASSQDWDRANYGYTF. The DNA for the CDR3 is TGTGCCAGCAGCCAAGATTGGGACAGAGCTAACTATGGCTACACCTTC.

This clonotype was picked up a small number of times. In DNA, the CDR3 is TGCGCCAGCAGCGTCGATGGGCAGGATACGCAGTATTTT. Translation: CASSVDGQDTQYF. The chain couples TRBV5-1 to TRBJ2-3; D remains unclear. CDR1 and CDR2 from the germline V gene are SGHRS and YFSETQ. Trimming removed 4 bases from V and 6 bases from J, with 12 bases in between. The CDR3 is made up of 13 amino acids. The entire variable domain, with the rest obtained from reference TRBV5-1 and TRBJ2-3, is as follows: KAGVTQTPRYLIKTRGQQVTLSCSPISGHRSVSWYQQTPGQGLQFLFEYFSETQRNKGNFPGRFSGRQFSNSRSEMNVSTLELGDSALYLCASSVDGQDTQYFGPGTRLTVL.

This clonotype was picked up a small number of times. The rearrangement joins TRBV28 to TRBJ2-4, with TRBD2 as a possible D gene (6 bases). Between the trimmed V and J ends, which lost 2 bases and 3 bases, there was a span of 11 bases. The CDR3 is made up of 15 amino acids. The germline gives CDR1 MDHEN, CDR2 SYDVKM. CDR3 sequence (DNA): TGTGCCAGCAGTTTAACGACCGGGGGCAAAAACATTCAGTACTTC. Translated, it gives CASSLTTGGKNIQYF.